The source of this T cell receptor (beta chain) is a study of T cell changes during pregnancy in multiple sclerosis (dated by TCRdb to between 2017 and 2020). Describing the broader study: In women with multiple sclerosis, the researchers looked at how the T cell repertoire shifted as pregnancy progressed.

Remarks on this clone: This clone's antigen is unknown. No base quality information exists; no much larger clone differs at one position.

The library was produced with the immunoSEQ multiplex PCR assay. In its TCRdb copy, this immuneACCESS table keeps in-frame sequences only and misses some clones. Where compared with another copy, unresolved V genes explain less than half of these, and the others have no known cause. In this sample the table shows roughly 54,000 clones, around 92% of which occur a single time. About 0.6% of the sample is held by the ten biggest clonotypes. Taken from cysteine to phenylalanine, the CDR3 has 13 residues. Just the 39-base CDR3 DNA is kept, in frame starting at base 1. Cut back by 11 bases and 7 bases, the V and J ends lie 20 bases apart. Per the germline V gene, SNHLY is the CDR1 and FYNNEI is the CDR2.

Material: CD4+ T cells from peripheral blood mononuclear cells, obtained after pregnancy. The receptor chain draws on TRBV2 and TRBJ1-2, with TRBD1 tentatively as D gene (5 bases match). This TCR came from a female donor with multiple sclerosis, enrolled in a pregnancy study. The CDR3 protein sequence reads: CASDRGTGGGYTF. The bases read TGTGCCTCAGACCGGGGGACCGGGGGTGGCTACACCTTC.